These T cell receptor beta chains were read from a single sample in a study of CD8 T cells in Susac syndrome. TCRdb itself ran the immunoSEQ multiplex PCR reads through MiXCR, one entry per CDR3 protein. The data show 300,000 to 350,000 distinct CDR3 sequences, 92% seen once. The specimen sequenced was CD4+ T cells from PBMCs. The receptors stem from a human donor with multiple sclerosis. Each CDR3 is given with its conserved first and last residue. D genes are given only for firm matches. Part of the rows lack a size; the others show once, few, many or a class for expanded clones.

TRBD1 | - | TRBJ2-3 | TRBV28 | CASSNGRQGASTDTQYF | TGTGCCAGCAGTAACGGCCGGCAGGGGGCTAGCACAGATACGCAGTATTTT
TRBD1 | - | TRBJ1-1 | TRBV29-1 | CSVLRGDRDTEAFF | TGCAGCGTTTTACGGGGGGACAGGGATACTGAAGCTTTCTTT
- | - | TRBJ2-3 | TRBV7-2 | CASRGVAARPGTQYF | TGTGCCAGCAGGGGGGTAGCGGCCCGGCCAGGGACGCAGTATTTT
TRBD2 | - | TRBJ2-1 | TRBV20-1 | CSASLDGGGYEQFF | TGCAGTGCTAGCTTGGACGGCGGGGGATATGAGCAGTTCTTC
- | - | TRBJ1-4 | TRBV12-3/TRBV12-4 | CASSYQANEKLFF | TGTGCCAGCAGTTACCAGGCGAATGAAAAACTGTTTTTT
TRBD2 | - | TRBJ2-5 | TRBV6-2/TRBV6-3 | CASSYPLAGYQETQYF | TGTGCCAGCAGTTACCCACTAGCGGGGTACCAAGAGACCCAGTACTTC
- | - | TRBJ2-1 | TRBV19 | CASSTEGFSYNEQFF | TGTGCCAGTAGTACGGAGGGTTTTTCCTACAATGAGCAGTTCTTC
- | once | TRBJ1-6 | TRBV2 | CASNQIQGSSPLHF | TGTGCCAGCAATCAAATACAGGGAAGTTCACCCCTCCACTTT
- | - | TRBJ1-1 | TRBV29-1 | CSVGGVRGTEAFF | TGCAGCGTTGGGGGTGTCAGGGGCACTGAAGCTTTCTTT
TRBD2 | - | TRBJ2-3 | TRBV5-4 | CASSSSLAGGTRTDTQYF | TGTGCCAGCAGCTCATCCCTAGCGGGGGGCACCCGCACAGATACGCAGTATTTT
- | - | TRBJ1-1 | TRBV20-1 | CSALGALDTEAFF | TGCAGTGCTCTCGGGGCCTTGGACACTGAAGCTTTCTTT